A single sample is the source of the 2 T cell receptor beta chains below, sequenced in a study of blood T cells in healthy people across ages. The second PCR ran roughly 6 to 11 cycles with a sample-barcoded 5' primer and J-beta primers. Each CDR3 protein is one row after TCRdb ran MiXCR on the 5' RACE reads. The table includes 630,000 or so distinct CDR3 sequences, roughly 30% detected once. The material sequenced was blood. The source of these receptors is a woman aged 80 or older in good health.

In the case of this clonotype: This may be a read error: a much more frequent sequence differs by one nucleotide. The chain recombines TRBV20-1 with TRBJ2-7; no clear D. V lost 0 bases and J 2 bases, leaving 14 bases between the germline ends. The germline CDR1 and CDR2 sequences are DFQATT and SNEGSKA (reference sequence). The length of the CDR3 is 15 residues. For the CDR3, the DNA is TGCAGTGCTAGAGACCTGGGCAGAGGCCCCTACGAGCAGTACTTC. This sequence encodes CSARDLGRGPYEQYF.

This clonotype showed up many times. The V and J genes are TRBV28 and TRBJ2-7; 11 bases align to TRBD2. Trimming cost V 4 bases and J 0 bases; bases outside gene matches: 5. This CDR3 contains 16 residues. Germline loops: CDR1 MDHEN, CDR2 SYDVKM. The CDR3 protein is CASSSKLAGVSYEQYF. The CDR3 DNA reads TGTGCCAGCAGTTCTAAACTAGCGGGGGTCTCCTACGAGCAGTACTTC.